The 23 T cell receptor beta chains below were found in one sample sequenced in a study of CD8 T cells in Susac syndrome. Random hexamers served to reverse transcribe roughly 0.5 to 1 ug RNA. A single record per CDR3 protein comes from TCRdb applying MiXCR to the immunoSEQ multiplex PCR reads. The table includes more than 250,000 distinct CDR3 sequences, roughly 94% detected once. Source material: CD4+ T cells from PBMCs. The receptors originated from a human donor with multiple sclerosis.

This clonotype has just one count. The gene calls are TRBV15 and TRBJ1-2, with D unclear. This CDR3 spans 13 amino acids. Trimming cost V 7 bases and J 7 bases, with 16 bases left between them. Germline V gives CDR1 LNHNV, CDR2 YYDKDF (reference sequence). The CDR3 spells CATTEGTRGGYTF. CDR3 sequence (DNA): TGTGCCACCACCGAAGGCACCAGAGGTGGCTACACCTTC.

In this sample, this clonotype turned up once. The chain joins TRBV6-2 or TRBV6-3 to TRBJ2-1; the match to TRBD1 covers 9 bases. CDR1 MNHEY and CDR2 SVGEGT come from the germline V gene. The CDR3 covers 15 residues. Trimming removed 2 bases from V and 4 bases from J; junction bases left unmatched: 3. CDR3 DNA: TGTGCCAGCAGTTACGGGACAGGGCCTTACAATGAGCAGTTCTTC. Translated, it gives CASSYGTGPYNEQFF.

This rearrangement joins TRBV2 to TRBJ2-1; D possibly corresponds to TRBD2 (6 bases). V lost 7 bases and J lost 1, with 11 bases in between. The CDR3 is 14 amino acids. Germline V lookup: CDR1 SNHLY, CDR2 FYNNEI. The CDR3 protein is CASNKEGSYNEQFF. In nucleotides, the CDR3 is TGTGCCAGCAACAAGGAGGGGTCCTACAATGAGCAGTTCTTC.

V usage is TRBV9 and J usage is TRBJ2-3; D is possibly TRBD2 (6 bases). CDR3 size: 14 residues. V was cut by 6 bases and J by 0 bases, with 11 bases left in between. Germline CDR1 reads SGDLS; CDR2 reads YYNGEE. The DNA for the CDR3 is TGTGCCAGCACGGCCGGGGGAAGCACAGATACGCAGTATTTT. Its translation is CASTAGGSTDTQYF.

The V and J genes are TRBV3-1 and TRBJ2-5; D gene uncertain. CDR1 and CDR2 (germline): LGHDT, YNNKEL (reference sequence). V was clipped by 8 bases and J by 2 bases, with 12 bases between them. This CDR3 is built from 13 residues. DNA of the CDR3: TGTGCCAGCTCTTCAGTGAAACAAGAGACCCAGTACTTC. Protein product: CASSSVKQETQYF.

The chain carries TRBV30 and TRBJ2-5, with D possibly being TRBD1 (5 bases). The CDR3 consists of 13 residues. V was shortened by 5 bases and J by 0 bases, with 10 bases between the two germline ends. The germline V gene has CDR1 GTSNPN and CDR2 SVGIG (reference sequence). The CDR3 loop is CAWLPGHQETQYF. The CDR3, as DNA: TGTGCCTGGCTACCAGGGCACCAAGAGACCCAGTACTTC. Using reference TRBV30 and TRBJ2-5 for the parts outside the CDR3, the full variable domain is SQTIHQWPATLVQPVGSPLSLECTVEGTSNPNLYWYRQAAGRGLQLLFYSVGIGQISSEVPQNLSASRPQDRQFILSSKKLLLSDSGFYLCAWLPGHQETQYFGPGTRLLVL.

In nucleotides, the CDR3 is TGCAGTGCTAGAGGGCCTAGCGGGAGTTACAATGAGCAGTTCTTC. Amino acids: CSARGPSGSYNEQFF. V is TRBV20-1 and J is TRBJ2-1, with TRBD2 identical over 10 bases. The length of the CDR3 is 15 residues. In germline, CDR1 is DFQATT, CDR2 SNEGSKA (reference sequence). The V segment lost 1 base and the J segment 4 bases; nucleotides outside the gene matches: 4.

The chain employs TRBV20-1 and TRBJ2-5; 14 bases align to TRBD2. The trim removed 0 bases at V and 7 bases at J, leaving 7 bases unmatched. Germline loops: CDR1 DFQATT, CDR2 SNEGSKA (reference sequence). There are 16 residues in the CDR3. As DNA, the CDR3 is TGCAGTGCTAGAGATAGGACTAGCGGGGGGACCGGGACCCAGTACTTC. It codes for CSARDRTSGGTGTQYF.

This chain links TRBV7-9 with TRBJ2-2; D call uncertain. Trimming removed 8 bases from V and 3 bases from J, with 16 bases in between. Germline assignment: CDR1 SEHNR and CDR2 FQNEAQ (reference sequence). The CDR3 spans 15 residues. As DNA, the CDR3 is TGTGCCAGCCCAAACGGGCCCCGTTACACCGGGGAGCTGTTTTTT. Translated, it gives CASPNGPRYTGELFF.

The rearrangement uses TRBV29-1 and TRBJ1-3; D remains unclear. The V end lost 2 bases, the J end lost 5 bases, and 4 bases lay between the germline ends. Germline CDR1 SQVTM, CDR2 ANQGSEA. The CDR3 consists of 11 residues. The CDR3 region is CSVERRNTIYF. The CDR3 DNA reads TGCAGCGTTGAACGGAGAAACACCATATATTTT.

V usage is TRBV11-3 and J usage is TRBJ2-1; 8 bases align to TRBD2. Germline V gene lookup returns CDR1 SGHNT and CDR2 YENEEA. This CDR3 is 11 amino acids long. The trim removed 5 bases at V and 12 bases at J, leaving 3 bases unmatched. The CDR3, as DNA: TGTGCCAGCAGCCTCCGGGGGGGGCAGTTCTTC. Translation: CASSLRGGQFF.

This chain joins TRBV20-1 and TRBJ2-7, with 10 bases matching TRBD2. Losses at the gene ends were 1 base for V and 2 bases for J; bases not matched to a gene: 8. From germline, CDR1 is DFQATT and CDR2 SNEGSKA (reference sequence). The CDR3 runs 16 residues. Written as DNA, the CDR3 is TGCAGTGCTAGAGGAGTAGCGGGAGGAATCACCTACGAGCAGTACTTC. Encoded protein: CSARGVAGGITYEQYF.

This chain links TRBV6-2 or TRBV6-3 with TRBJ2-7; D assignment may be TRBD1 or TRBD2 (5 bases each). CDR1 and CDR2 from the germline V gene are MNHEY and SVGEGT. The CDR3 has 13 amino acids. Trimming took off 5 bases at V and 7 bases at J, with 15 bases between the two ends. In nucleotides, the CDR3 is TGTGCCAGCAGTGGGACCGGAGCTTGGGAGCAGTACTTC. Its translation is CASSGTGAWEQYF.

The CDR3 DNA is TGTGCCAGCAGTTTAAGGACAGGGTGGAACACTGAAGCTTTCTTT. This encodes CASSLRTGWNTEAFF. The chain links TRBV12-3 or TRBV12-4 to TRBJ1-1, with TRBD1 matching over 8 bases. The CDR3 loop spans 15 amino acids. Losses at the gene ends were 2 bases for V and 1 base for J; bases not matched to a gene: 3.

The chain joins TRBV5-1 to TRBJ2-5; D may be TRBD1 (6 bases). Trimming removed 5 bases at V and 3 bases at J, with 11 bases between. Germline assignment: CDR1 SGHRS and CDR2 YFSETQ. There are 13 residues in the CDR3. DNA of the CDR3: TGCGCCAGCAGGATAGCAGGGGAAGAGACCCAGTACTTC. Translated: CASRIAGEETQYF. The complete variable domain, with remaining parts taken from reference TRBV5-1 and TRBJ2-5, reads KAGVTQTPRYLIKTRGQQVTLSCSPISGHRSVSWYQQTPGQGLQFLFEYFSETQRNKGNFPGRFSGRQFSNSRSEMNVSTLELGDSALYLCASRIAGEETQYFGPGTRLLVL.

The chain employs TRBV2 and TRBJ2-5; TRBD1 aligns across 7 bases. The CDR3 totals 15 residues. Trimming took 1 base from V and 1 from J; bases not matched to a gene: 3. Germline CDR1 reads SNHLY; CDR2 reads FYNNEI. The CDR3 DNA reads as TGTGCCAGCAGTGAAGAAACAGGGGCCCAAGAGACCCAGTACTTC. This codes for CASSEETGAQETQYF.

The chain links TRBV7-8 to TRBJ2-1; TRBD2 aligns across 8 bases. Germline CDR1 reads SGHVS; CDR2 reads FQNEAQ. With 4 bases clipped from V and 7 bases from J, the junction kept 6 bases outside the gene matches. The CDR3 contains 14 residues. Here the CDR3 reads CASSSRGAWNEQFF. The CDR3 region has the DNA TGTGCCAGCAGCTCGCGGGGGGCCTGGAATGAGCAGTTCTTC.

The genes are TRBV7-8 and TRBJ2-1; D uncertain. CDR3 length: 15 amino acids. Trimming cost V 3 bases and J 0 bases, with 9 bases left between them. Germline CDR1 reads SGHVS; CDR2 reads FQNEAQ. The CDR3 sequence is CASSFHSSSYNEQFF. CDR3 DNA sequence: TGTGCCAGCAGCTTCCACAGTAGCTCCTACAATGAGCAGTTCTTC.

The chain couples TRBV5-4 to TRBJ1-2; 10 positions match TRBD1. Losses at the gene ends were 5 bases for V and 5 bases for J; bases not matched to a gene: 12. CDR1 and CDR2 (germline): SGHNT, YYREEE (reference sequence). The CDR3 length is 16 residues. CDR3 amino acids: CASSRVPGQGTYGYTF. The CDR3 DNA reads TGTGCCAGCAGTCGCGTCCCGGGACAGGGGACGTATGGCTACACCTTC.

The chain combines TRBV6-2 or TRBV6-3 with TRBJ2-7; 7 bases align to TRBD2. The junction had 9 bases not matched to a gene; V was cut back by 5 bases and J by 5 bases. Germline CDR1 and CDR2: MNHEY and SVGEGT. CDR3 length: 14 amino acids. CDR3 loop: CASSRLARENEQYF. The CDR3 DNA reads as TGTGCCAGCAGTCGACTAGCCCGGGAGAACGAGCAGTACTTC.

This clonotype turned up a few times. The rearrangement joins TRBV7-2 to TRBJ1-6; tentative D call: TRBD1 (5 bases). The CDR3 is 12 amino acids. Germline V gene sequence: CDR1 SGHTA, CDR2 FQGNSA. The V gene lost 0 bases and the J gene lost 12 bases, with 6 bases spanning the gap. CDR3 DNA sequence: TGTGCCAGCAGCTTAGCGGGGGGACCCCTCCACTTT. The encoded protein is CASSLAGGPLHF.

This clonotype was seen more than once but under ten times. This chain connects TRBV7-9 to TRBJ2-1; tentatively, D is TRBD2 (6 bases). Germline V gives CDR1 SEHNR, CDR2 FQNEAQ (reference sequence). The CDR3 extends over 15 amino acids. Trimming shortened V by 5 bases and J by 5 bases, and 16 bases separated the two germline ends. CDR3 loop: CASSLSGSGNNEQFF. DNA for the CDR3: TGTGCCAGCAGCCTTAGCGGAAGCGGAAACAATGAGCAGTTCTTC.

The chain combines TRBV7-9 with TRBJ2-3; D call uncertain. Germline V gene data show CDR1 as SEHNR and CDR2 as FQNEAQ (reference sequence). The CDR3 extends over 14 amino acids. V was cut by 5 bases and J by 6 bases, with 15 bases left in between. For the CDR3, the DNA is TGTGCCAGCAGCGGCCCTCCGAGAGACGATACGCAGTATTTT. It codes for CASSGPPRDDTQYF.